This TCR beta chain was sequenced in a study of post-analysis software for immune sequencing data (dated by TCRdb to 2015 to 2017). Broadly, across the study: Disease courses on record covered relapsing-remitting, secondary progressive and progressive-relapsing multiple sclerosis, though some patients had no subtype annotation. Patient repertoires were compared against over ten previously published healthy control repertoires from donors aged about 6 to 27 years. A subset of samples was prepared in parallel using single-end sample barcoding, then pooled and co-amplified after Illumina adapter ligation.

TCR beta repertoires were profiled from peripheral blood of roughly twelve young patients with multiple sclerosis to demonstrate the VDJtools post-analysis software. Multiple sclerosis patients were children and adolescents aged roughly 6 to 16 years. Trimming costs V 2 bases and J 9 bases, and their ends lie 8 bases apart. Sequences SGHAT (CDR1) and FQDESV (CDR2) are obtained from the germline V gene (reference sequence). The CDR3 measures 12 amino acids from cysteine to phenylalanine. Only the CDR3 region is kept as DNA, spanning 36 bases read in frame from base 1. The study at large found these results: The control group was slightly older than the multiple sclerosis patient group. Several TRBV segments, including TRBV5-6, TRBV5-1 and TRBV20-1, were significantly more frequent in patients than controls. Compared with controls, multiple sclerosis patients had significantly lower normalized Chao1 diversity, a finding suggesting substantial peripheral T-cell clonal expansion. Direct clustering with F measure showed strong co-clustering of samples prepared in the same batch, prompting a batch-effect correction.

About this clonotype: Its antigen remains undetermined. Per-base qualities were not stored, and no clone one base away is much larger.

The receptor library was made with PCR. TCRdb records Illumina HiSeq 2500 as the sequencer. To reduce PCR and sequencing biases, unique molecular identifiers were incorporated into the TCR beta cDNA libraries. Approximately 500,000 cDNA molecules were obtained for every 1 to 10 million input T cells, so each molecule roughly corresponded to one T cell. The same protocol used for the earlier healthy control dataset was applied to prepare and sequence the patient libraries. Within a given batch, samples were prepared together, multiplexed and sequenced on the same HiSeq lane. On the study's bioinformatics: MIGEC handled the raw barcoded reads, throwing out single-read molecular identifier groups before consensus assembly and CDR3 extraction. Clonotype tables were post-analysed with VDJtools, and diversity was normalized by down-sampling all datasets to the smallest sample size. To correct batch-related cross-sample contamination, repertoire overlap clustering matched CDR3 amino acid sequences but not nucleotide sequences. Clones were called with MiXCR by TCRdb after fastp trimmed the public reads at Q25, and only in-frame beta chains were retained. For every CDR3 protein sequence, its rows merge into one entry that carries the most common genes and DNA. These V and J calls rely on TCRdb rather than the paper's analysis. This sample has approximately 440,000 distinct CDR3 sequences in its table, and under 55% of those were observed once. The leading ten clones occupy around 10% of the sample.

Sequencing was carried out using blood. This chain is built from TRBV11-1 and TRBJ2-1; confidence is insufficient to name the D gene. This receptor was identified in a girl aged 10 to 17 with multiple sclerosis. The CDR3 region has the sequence CASSLQATEQFF. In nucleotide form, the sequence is TGTGCCAGCAGCTTACAAGCGACTGAGCAGTTCTTC.